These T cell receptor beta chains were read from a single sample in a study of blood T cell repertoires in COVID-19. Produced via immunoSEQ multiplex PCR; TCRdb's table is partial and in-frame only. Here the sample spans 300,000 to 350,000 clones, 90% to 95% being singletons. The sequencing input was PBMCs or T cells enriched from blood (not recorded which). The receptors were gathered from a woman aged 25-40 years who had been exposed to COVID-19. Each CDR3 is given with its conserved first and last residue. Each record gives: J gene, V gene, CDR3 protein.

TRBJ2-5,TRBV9,CASSVSSGGKGETQYF
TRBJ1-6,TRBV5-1,CASSSRPLRNSPLHF
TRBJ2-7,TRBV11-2,CASSSQGWEQYF
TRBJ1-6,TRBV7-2,CASSLDVRASNSPLHF
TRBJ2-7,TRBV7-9,CASSLGRGGSYEQYF
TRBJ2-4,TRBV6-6,CASILRPRDIQYF
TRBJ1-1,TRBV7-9,CASSLLLTGDPLNEAFF
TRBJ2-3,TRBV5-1,CASSYWGLSSSLTSTDTQYF
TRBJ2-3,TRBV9,CASSVEAGALSTDTQYF
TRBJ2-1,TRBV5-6,CASSLPTDSYNEQFF
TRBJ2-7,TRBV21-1,CASSKPRDSSYEQYF
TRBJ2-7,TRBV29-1,CSAGTGVTYEQYF
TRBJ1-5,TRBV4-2,CASSQDGAGRNQPQHF
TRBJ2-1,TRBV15,CATSREGGGALNEQFF
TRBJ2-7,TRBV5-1,CASSLGTGGYEQYF
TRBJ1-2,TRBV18,CASSTTDRRYGYTF
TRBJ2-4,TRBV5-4,CASGSTPGDKNIQYF
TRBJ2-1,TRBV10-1,CANLSGGKCEQFF
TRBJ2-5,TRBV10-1,CASGWEQGAETQYF
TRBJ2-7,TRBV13,CASSINGQGYEQYF
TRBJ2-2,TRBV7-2,CASSLGGAGELFF
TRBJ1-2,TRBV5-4,CASSSWTGGARGYTF
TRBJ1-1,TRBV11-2,CASSLVLSGNTEAFF